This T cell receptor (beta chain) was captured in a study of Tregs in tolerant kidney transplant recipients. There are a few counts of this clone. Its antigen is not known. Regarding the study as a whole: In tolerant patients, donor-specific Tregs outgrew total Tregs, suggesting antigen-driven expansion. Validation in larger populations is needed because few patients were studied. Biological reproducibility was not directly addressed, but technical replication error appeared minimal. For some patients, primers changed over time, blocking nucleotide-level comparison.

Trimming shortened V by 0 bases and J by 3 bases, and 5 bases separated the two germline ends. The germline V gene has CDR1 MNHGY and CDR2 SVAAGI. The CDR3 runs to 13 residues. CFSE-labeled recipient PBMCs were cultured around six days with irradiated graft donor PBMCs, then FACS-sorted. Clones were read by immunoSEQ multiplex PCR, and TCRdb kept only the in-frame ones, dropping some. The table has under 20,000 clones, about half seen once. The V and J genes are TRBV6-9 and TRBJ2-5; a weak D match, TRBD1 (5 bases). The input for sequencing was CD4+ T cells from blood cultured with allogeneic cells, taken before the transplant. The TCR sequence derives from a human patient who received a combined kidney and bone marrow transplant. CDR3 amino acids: CASSYSGEETQYF. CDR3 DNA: TGTGCCAGCAGTTATTCAGGGGAAGAGACCCAGTACTTC.